The following is a T cell receptor beta chain sequence with its context. The data originate from a study of shared clonotypes between healthy human individuals. Assay: immunoSEQ multiplex PCR; the TCRdb copy retains only in-frame clones and omits some. The data contain over a million clones, 75% to 80% of them singletons. Germline CDR1 and CDR2: MNHEY and SMNVEV (reference sequence). The V segment lost 6 bases and the J segment 3 bases; nucleotides outside the gene matches: 9. The CDR3 is 15 residues long. The specimen was memory CD4+ T cells from PBMCs. Subset described: CD45RA-negative fraction. The chain has TRBV27 and TRBJ2-7, with 9 bases aligning to TRBD1. The sequence was obtained from a man aged 18 to 35 in good health. Some clones in this sample may be carry-over from other donors' samples. The CDR3 sequence: CASREPGQGYYEQYF. The CDR3 DNA reads TGTGCCAGCAGGGAGCCGGGACAGGGTTACTACGAGCAGTACTTC.